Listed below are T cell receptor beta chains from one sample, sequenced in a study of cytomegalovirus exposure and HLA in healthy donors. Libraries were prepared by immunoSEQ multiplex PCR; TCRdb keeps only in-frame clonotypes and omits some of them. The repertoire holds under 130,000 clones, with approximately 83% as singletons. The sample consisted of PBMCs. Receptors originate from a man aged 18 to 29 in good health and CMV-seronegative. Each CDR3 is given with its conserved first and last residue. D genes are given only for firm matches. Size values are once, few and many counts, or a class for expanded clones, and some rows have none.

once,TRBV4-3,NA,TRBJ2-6,TGCGCCAGCAGCCCAAGGTCCGACAGAAACCCTTTATCTGGGGCCAACGTCCTGACTTTC,CASSPRSDRNPLSGANVLTF
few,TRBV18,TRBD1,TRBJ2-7,TGTGCCAGCTCACGGACAGGGTCCTTCTACGAGCAGTACTTC,CASSRTGSFYEQYF
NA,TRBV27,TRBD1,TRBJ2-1,TGTGCCAGCACCTGGACAGGGAATTTAGATGAGCAGTTCTTC,CASTWTGNLDEQFF
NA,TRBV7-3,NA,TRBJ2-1,TGTGCCAGCAGCTTGAGGAGCTCCTACAATGAGCAGTTCTTC,CASSLRSSYNEQFF
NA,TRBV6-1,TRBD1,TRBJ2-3,TGTGCCAGCAGTGATTACCGGGACAGGTCCACAGATACGCAGTATTTT,CASSDYRDRSTDTQYF
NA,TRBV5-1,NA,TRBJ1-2,TGCGCCAGCAGCTTGGCCCGGGTGGAGGGCTACACCTTC,CASSLARVEGYTF
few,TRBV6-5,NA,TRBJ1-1,TGTGCCAGCAGCCCCCGACCTGGGGGGACTGAAGCTTTCTTT,CASSPRPGGTEAFF
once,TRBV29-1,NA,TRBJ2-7,TGCAGCGTTGGCCCAGGGTCCTACGAGCAGTACTTC,CSVGPGSYEQYF
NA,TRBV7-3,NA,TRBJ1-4,TGTGCCAGCAGCTTAAGCAGGGATACTAATGAAAAACTGTTTTTT,CASSLSRDTNEKLFF
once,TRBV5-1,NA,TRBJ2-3,TGCGCCAGCAGCCCGGGACTGGGCACAGATACGCAGTATTTT,CASSPGLGTDTQYF
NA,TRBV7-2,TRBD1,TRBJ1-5,TGTGCCAGCAGCTCCCAGGGGGCGATGGGCAATCAGCCCCAGCATTTT,CASSSQGAMGNQPQHF
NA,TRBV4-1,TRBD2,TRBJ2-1,TGCGCCAGCAGCCAAGTCCTTTCACTAGCGGGACCCCCGGGGGATGAGCAGTTCTTC,CASSQVLSLAGPPGDEQFF
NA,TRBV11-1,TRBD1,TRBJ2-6,TGTGCCAGCAGCCTAACAGGGGCTACCCTCTCTGGGGCCAACGTCCTGACTTTC,CASSLTGATLSGANVLTF
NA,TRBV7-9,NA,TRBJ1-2,TGTGCCAGCAGTGTACAGGTCAACTATGGCTACACCTTC,CASSVQVNYGYTF
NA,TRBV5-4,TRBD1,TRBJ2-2,TGTGCCAGCAGCCCCGGGACAGGGAACACCGGGGAGCTGTTTTTT,CASSPGTGNTGELFF
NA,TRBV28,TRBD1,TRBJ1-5,TGTGCCGGGGGGGACAGGTATAATCAGCCCCAGCATTTT,CAGGDRYNQPQHF
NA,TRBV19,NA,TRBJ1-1,TGTGCCTCAGACCGCTCAGGGGTGAACACTGAAGCTTTCTTT,CASDRSGVNTEAFF
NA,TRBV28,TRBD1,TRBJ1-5,TGTGCCAGCAGACAGGGGGTTTTCAATCAGCCCCAGCATTTT,CASRQGVFNQPQHF
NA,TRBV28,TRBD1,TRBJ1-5,TGTGCCAGCAGAGGGGCTCAGGGGGACCCGGAGCCCCAGCATTTT,CASRGAQGDPEPQHF